This entry lists 25 T cell receptor beta chains sequenced from one sample in a study of blood T cell repertoires in COVID-19. The repertoire was sequenced with immunoSEQ multiplex PCR; TCRdb's copy has only in-frame clones and lacks some. The table includes tens of thousands of clones, around 80% detected once. Sequencing was done on a sample of peripheral blood. The receptors were gathered from a man between 40 and 49 years old with acute or convalescent COVID-19.

V gene TRBV11-2 combines with J gene TRBJ1-1; a weak D match, TRBD1 (5 bases). Germline CDR1 and CDR2: SGHAT and FQNNGV. The CDR3 extends over 16 amino acids. With 0 bases removed from V and 4 bases from J, the gap between germline ends came to 15 bases. The CDR3 DNA follows: TGTGCCAGCAGCTTAGAATGGTTACGGGGGGGCACTGAAGCTTTCTTT. Encoded protein: CASSLEWLRGGTEAFF.

DNA of the CDR3: TGCGCCAGCAGTCAATCCATGGGGGGGCGAGGGGAGCAGTACGTC. Its protein is CASSQSMGGRGEQYV. The chain carries TRBV23-1 and TRBJ2-7; possibly TRBD2 for D (7 bases). TRBV23-1 counts as an open reading frame of uncertain function. The CDR3 is 15 amino acids. V lost 0 bases to trimming and J lost 7 bases, with 16 bases between them.

The chain recombines TRBV7-8 with TRBJ2-2; TRBD2 matches at 7 bases. This CDR3 region has 15 residues. From germline, CDR1 is SGHVS and CDR2 FQNEAQ. V shed 3 bases and J 1 base; nucleotides not matched to a gene: 2. Here the CDR3 reads CASSLGGGNTGELFF. CDR3 bases: TGTGCCAGCAGCTTGGGCGGGGGGAACACCGGGGAGCTGTTTTTT.

This clone has a single count. The CDR3 region has the DNA TGTGCCAGCAGCATTACACTACGAGCGGGAGGCACCGGGGAGCTGTTTTTT. Protein sequence: CASSITLRAGGTGELFF. The chain has TRBV11-3 and TRBJ2-2; 9 bases agree with TRBD2. There are 17 residues in the CDR3. Germline assignment: CDR1 SGHNT and CDR2 YENEEA. V lost 5 bases, J lost 4 bases, and 11 bases stayed unmatched.

The chain carries TRBV5-1 and TRBJ2-1; TRBD2 aligns across 12 bases. CDR3 size: 16 residues. Per germline, CDR1 SGHRS and CDR2 YFSETQ. The V and J ends lost 2 bases and 7 bases, in that order; junction bases with no gene match: 7. CDR3 nucleotides: TGCGCCAGCAGCTTTTCTAGCGGGGGGGCAGGGAATGAGCAGTTCTTC. This encodes CASSFSSGGAGNEQFF.

This clone came up once. This chain uses TRBV5-1 with TRBJ2-7, with TRBD1 matching over 11 bases. V shed 0 bases, J shed 3 bases, and the junction held 2 bases outside the gene matches. The CDR3 sequence is 15 residues long. Germline loops: CDR1 SGHRS, CDR2 YFSETQ. The CDR3 sequence is CASSLGGTGGYEQYF. The CDR3, as DNA: TGCGCCAGCAGCTTGGGAGGGACAGGGGGCTACGAGCAGTACTTC.

This clone showed up just once. The J gene is TRBJ1-5, the V gene TRBV11-2, with 8 bases that match TRBD1. CDR3 length equals 14 residues. V lost 5 bases to trimming and J lost 3 bases; unmatched junction nucleotides: 3. Germline CDR1 reads SGHAT; CDR2 reads FQNNGV. CDR3 bases: TGTGCCAGCAGCCTGGACAGGGTCAATCAGCCCCAGCATTTT. Protein product: CASSLDRVNQPQHF. The whole variable domain, remainder taken from reference TRBV11-2 and TRBJ1-5, is EAGVAQSPRYKIIEKRQSVAFWCNPISGHATLYWYQQILGQGPKLLIQFQNNGVVDDSQLPKDRFSAERLKGVDSTLKIQPAKLEDSAVYLCASSLDRVNQPQHFGDGTRLSIL.

The gene calls are TRBV28 and TRBJ1-3, with D possibly being TRBD1 (5 bases). The CDR3 is 15 amino acids. CDR1 is MDHEN and CDR2 is SYDVKM in the germline V gene. The V end was cut by 6 bases, the J end by 4 bases, with 16 bases between. CDR3 residues: CASRLLGGSGNTIYF. The DNA of the CDR3 is TGTGCCAGCAGGCTATTGGGGGGTTCCGGAAACACCATATATTTT. The full variable domain, in which reference TRBV28 and TRBJ1-3 provide the parts outside the CDR3, is DVKVTQSSRYLVKRTGEKVFLECVQDMDHENMFWYRQDPGLGLRLIYFSYDVKMKEKGDIPEGYSVSREKKERFSLILESASTNQTSMYLCASRLLGGSGNTIYFGEGSWLTVV.

V is TRBV19 and J is TRBJ1-3, with 9 positions matching TRBD1. The junction had 19 bases not matched to a gene; V was cut back by 7 bases and J by 0 bases. This CDR3 is 20 amino acids long. CDR1 is LNHDA and CDR2 is SQIVND in the germline V gene (reference sequence). The chain's CDR3 is CASKKVPGTGFSVSGNTIYF. The CDR3 DNA reads as TGTGCCAGTAAAAAGGTCCCTGGGACAGGGTTCTCGGTCTCTGGAAACACCATATATTTT.

This chain connects TRBV6-4 to TRBJ2-1, with TRBD2 identical over 9 bases. The CDR3 contains 15 residues. Germline values: CDR1 MRHNA, CDR2 SNTAGT. Trimming cost V 5 bases and J 6 bases; bases outside gene matches: 8. The CDR3 reads CASSLTSGEGNEQFF. CDR3 in DNA: TGTGCCAGCAGTCTGACTAGCGGAGAGGGCAATGAGCAGTTCTTC.

This clone appeared once. The chain recombines TRBV5-8 with TRBJ2-1, with a weak D call TRBD1 (6 bases). This CDR3 has 15 residues. Germline CDR1 reads SGHTS; CDR2 reads YDEGEE. V gave up 2 bases and J gave up 5 bases, with 14 bases separating them. The CDR3 loop reads CASSLQGVRDNEQFF. CDR3 nucleotides: TGTGCCAGCAGCTTACAGGGAGTAAGGGACAATGAGCAGTTCTTC.

V gene TRBV10-3 combines with J gene TRBJ1-2, with TRBD1 matching over 8 bases. The CDR3 is made up of 14 amino acids. Trimming cost V 6 bases and J 7 bases; bases outside gene matches: 10. Germline V gene sequence: CDR1 ENHRY, CDR2 SYGVKD. The chain's CDR3 is CAIRTGGVFSGYTF. The CDR3 DNA is TGTGCCATCAGAACAGGGGGGGTATTCAGTGGCTACACCTTC.

The chain joins TRBV6-5 to TRBJ2-7; 8 nucleotides agree with TRBD1. The germline gives CDR1 MNHEY, CDR2 SVGAGI. The CDR3 spans 15 residues. Trimming took 4 bases from V and 2 from J; bases not matched to a gene: 7. CDR3 loop: CASSWTGPLPYEQYV. CDR3 in DNA: TGTGCCAGCAGTTGGACAGGGCCCCTACCCTACGAGCAGTACGTC.

This rearrangement joins TRBV2 to TRBJ1-4; 9 nucleotides agree with TRBD1. The CDR3 length is 15 residues. Trimming removed 4 bases from V and 7 bases from J; junction bases left unmatched: 7. Germline values: CDR1 SNHLY, CDR2 FYNNEI. Here the CDR3 reads CASSAQGARGEKLFF. Here the CDR3 DNA reads TGTGCCAGCAGTGCACAGGGGGCGCGGGGTGAAAAACTGTTTTTT.

The chain joins TRBV30 to TRBJ1-3; D is undetermined. The CDR3 contains 14 residues. Trimming stripped 0 bases from V and 1 base from J, with 7 bases between. Germline-derived CDR1 and CDR2 are GTSNPN and SVGIG (reference sequence). CDR3 sequence reads: CAWSVGGSGNTIYF. In DNA, the CDR3 is TGTGCCTGGAGTGTAGGCGGTTCTGGAAACACCATATATTTT.

About this clone: The identical CDR3 is also encoded by other nucleotide sequences in the sample. The V call is TRBV2, the J call TRBJ1-2, with unresolved D. The ends were cut back, 4 bases at V and 0 bases at J, with 6 bases in the middle. In germline, CDR1 is SNHLY, CDR2 FYNNEI. The CDR3 extends over 13 amino acids. CDR3 coding DNA: TGTGCCAGCAGTGGCACAGCTAACTATGGCTACACCTTC. This translates into CASSGTANYGYTF.

The sample holds a few counts of this clone. V and J are TRBV19 and TRBJ1-5; no definite D call. CDR1 and CDR2 (germline): LNHDA, SQIVND (reference sequence). The CDR3 length is 13 residues. The germline V and J ends were trimmed by 2 bases and 7 bases, with 9 bases remaining between them. The CDR3 here is CASSIKSPQPQHF. The CDR3 DNA reads TGTGCCAGTAGTATAAAGAGTCCCCAGCCCCAGCATTTT.

Turning to this clone: Germline and junction disagree at one end, which may indicate a read error. V gene TRBV5-1 combines with J gene TRBJ1-1, with D possibly being TRBD1 (5 bases). Germline-derived CDR1 and CDR2 are SGHRS and YFSETQ. This CDR3 has 13 residues. The CDR3 reads CASSFKGNPEAFF. As DNA, the CDR3 is TGCGCCAGCAGCTTCAAGGGGAACCCTGAAGCTTTCTTT. Variable domain in full (rest from reference TRBV5-1 and TRBJ1-1): KAGVTQTPRYLIKTRGQQVTLSCSPISGHRSVSWYQQTPGQGLQFLFEYFSETQRNKGNFPGRFSGRQFSNSRSEMNVSTLELGDSALYLCASSFKGNPEAFFGQGTRLTVV.

This clone occurred a few times. The chain recombines TRBV3-1 (or the pseudogene TRBV3-2) with TRBJ1-2; D ambiguous. The CDR3 extends over 12 amino acids. CDR1 and CDR2 from the germline V gene are LGHDT and YNNKEL (reference sequence). V dropped 4 bases and J dropped 8 bases, with 11 bases sitting between them. CDR3 residues: CASSPGLAGYTF. The CDR3 DNA is TGTGCCAGCAGCCCAGGACTCGCAGGCTACACCTTC.

The rearrangement links TRBV30 to TRBJ1-1; D unresolved. Per germline, CDR1 GTSNPN and CDR2 SVGIG (reference sequence). The V end lost 1 base, the J end lost 1 base, and 10 bases lay between the germline ends. This CDR3 is 14 amino acids long. In DNA, the CDR3 is TGTGCCTGGAGTGGACTCCTGGGGAACACTGAAGCTTTCTTT. It yields the protein CAWSGLLGNTEAFF. The full variable domain, in which reference TRBV30 and TRBJ1-1 provide the parts outside the CDR3, is SQTIHQWPATLVQPVGSPLSLECTVEGTSNPNLYWYRQAAGRGLQLLFYSVGIGQISSEVPQNLSASRPQDRQFILSSKKLLLSDSGFYLCAWSGLLGNTEAFFGQGTRLTVV.

The J gene is TRBJ1-4, the V gene TRBV6-5; tentative D call: TRBD1 (5 bases). Trimming pared 6 bases from V and 8 bases from J, leaving 13 bases between. This CDR3 is built from 13 residues. CDR1 is MNHEY, CDR2 SVGAGI, per germline. The CDR3 DNA reads TGTGCCAGCAGCCCCGGGGGAGGGGAAAAACTGTTTTTT. This translates into CASSPGGGEKLFF.

The chain links TRBV10-1 to TRBJ2-2, with TRBD1 identical over 8 bases. The CDR3 covers 16 residues. From germline, CDR1 is WNHNN and CDR2 SYGVQD (reference sequence). Unmatched junction bases numbered 1, after V lost 0 bases and J lost 1 base. The chain's CDR3 is CASSESGQGNTGELFF. Here the CDR3 DNA reads TGCGCCAGCAGTGAGTCAGGACAGGGGAACACCGGGGAGCTGTTTTTT.

This clone was detected once. This sequence joins TRBV7-2 and TRBJ2-7; TRBD2 aligns across 9 bases. Germline CDR1 SGHTA, CDR2 FQGNSA. The CDR3 sequence is 15 residues long. Trimming cost V 4 bases and J 1 base; bases outside gene matches: 5. DNA for the CDR3: TGTGCCAGCAGCTCCGAAAGCGGGAGGTCCTACGAGCAGTACTTC. As protein: CASSSESGRSYEQYF.

The chain uses TRBV7-8 and TRBJ1-6, with TRBD1 matching over 8 bases. Germline V lookup: CDR1 SGHVS, CDR2 FQNEAQ. The CDR3 is 14 amino acids. The junction had 5 bases not matched to a gene; V was cut back by 2 bases and J by 11 bases. CDR3 loop: CASSLSQGAAPLHF. CDR3 DNA sequence: TGTGCCAGCAGCTTATCGCAGGGGGCGGCACCCCTCCACTTT.

The CDR3 DNA reads as TGTGCCAGCAGCCAAGTTCAGGGGTCAGATACGCAGTATTTT. Its protein product is CASSQVQGSDTQYF. The chain uses TRBV3-1 (or the pseudogene TRBV3-2) and TRBJ2-3; D possibly corresponds to TRBD1 (6 bases). The CDR3 consists of 14 residues. Germline values: CDR1 LGHDT, CDR2 YNNKEL (reference sequence). V was cut by 1 base and J by 4 bases, with 9 bases left in between.